Following are 13 T cell receptor beta chains from one sample sequenced in a study of T cells in Graves' hyperthyroidism and ophthalmopathy. TCR beta CDR3 regions were amplified from RNA transcripts. When the TCR CDR3 underwent first-round RT-PCR, the HTBI primer set was used. TCRdb itself ran the multiplex PCR reads through MiXCR, one entry per CDR3 protein. Of around 760,000 distinct CDR3 sequences in the sample, around 40% were seen once. Material for sequencing was blood. The receptor set was obtained from a woman aged 35 to 49 with Graves' hyperthyroidism.

This clonotype was detected only a few times. The chain employs TRBV5-1 and TRBJ1-1, with TRBD1 identical over 12 bases. V lost 3 bases to trimming and J lost 6 bases; unmatched junction nucleotides: 3. Germline V CDR1 and CDR2: SGHRS, YFSETQ. This CDR3 spans 14 amino acids. CDR3 nucleotide sequence: TGCGCCAGCAGCTCCGGGACAGGGGGCTCTGAAGCTTTCTTT. This translates into CASSSGTGGSEAFF.

This clonotype was picked up many times. The chain is built from TRBV9 and TRBJ1-2; D is unclear. CDR3 length: 12 amino acids. The germline gives CDR1 SGDLS, CDR2 YYNGEE. V was pared by 3 bases and J by 10 bases, with 13 bases between. Here the CDR3 DNA reads TGTGCCAGCAGCGGAAGAAGGCAGGACTACACCTTC. It encodes CASSGRRQDYTF.

The gene calls are TRBV6-5 and TRBJ1-1; D perhaps matches TRBD1 (6 bases). The V and J ends lost 5 bases and 3 bases respectively, with 19 bases between them. CDR3 length equals 16 residues. From germline, CDR1 is MNHEY and CDR2 SVGAGI. The CDR3 bases are TGTGCCAGCAGTCACACTTCAGGGGTGGGGGACACTGAAGCTTTCTTT. It translates to CASSHTSGVGDTEAFF.

In its sample, this clonotype was seen many times. This sequence joins TRBV2 and TRBJ2-5, with a tentative D call TRBD2 (5 bases). Trimming pared 8 bases from V and 2 bases from J, leaving 9 bases between. CDR1 is SNHLY and CDR2 is FYNNEI in the germline V gene. CDR3 length: 12 amino acids. The DNA for the CDR3 is TGTGCCAGCGGACGGGAACAAGAGACCCAGTACTTC. The encoded protein is CASGREQETQYF.

This clonotype was counted only a few times. V is TRBV20-1 and J is TRBJ1-5; a possible D gene is TRBD1 (5 bases). Trimming stripped 0 bases from V and 1 base from J, with 10 bases between. Germline V gene data show CDR1 as DFQATT and CDR2 as SNEGSKA (reference sequence). The CDR3 covers 15 residues. In DNA form, the CDR3 reads TGCAGTGCTAGAGATTTCCCAGGGAGCAATCAGCCCCAGCATTTT. Translating gives CSARDFPGSNQPQHF.

This sequence joins TRBV7-9 and TRBJ1-5; D is unresolved. CDR3 length: 13 residues. V lost 4 bases, J lost 4 bases, and 8 bases lay in between. Germline CDR1 and CDR2: SEHNR and FQNEAQ (reference sequence). CDR3 coding DNA: TGTGCCAGCAGCTCCAACCCTAATCAGCCCCAGCATTTT. Protein product: CASSSNPNQPQHF.

This clonotype appeared many times. CDR3 nucleotides: TGTGCCAGCAGTGGCCGGGGGGGGACAACTCAGCCCCAGCATTTT. This sequence encodes CASSGRGGTTQPQHF. This chain joins TRBV2 and TRBJ1-5, with D possibly matching TRBD1 (6 bases). This CDR3 contains 15 residues. In germline, CDR1 is SNHLY, CDR2 FYNNEI. V lost 4 bases and J 6 bases, leaving 16 bases between the germline ends.

At least ten counts were recorded for this clonotype. This sequence joins TRBV7-2 and TRBJ1-5; 9 nucleotides align to TRBD1. Unmatched junction bases numbered 6, after V lost 5 bases and J lost 7 bases. This CDR3 comprises 14 residues. In germline, CDR1 is SGHTA, CDR2 FQGNSA. The CDR3 DNA reads TGTGCCAGCAGCCTCCGGGACAGGGAACAGCCCCAGCATTTT. This codes for CASSLRDREQPQHF.

For this clonotype: A much larger clone lies a single base off, so this may be a read error. V is TRBV10-3 and J is TRBJ1-5; no clear D. CDR3 length: 11 amino acids. The germline V gene encodes CDR1 ENHRY and CDR2 SYGVKD. Trimming took 6 bases from V and 6 from J, leaving 6 bases between them. CDR3 bases: TGTGCCATCAGGGAAGGTCAGCCCCAGCATTTT. Amino acids: CAIREGQPQHF.

The rearrangement uses TRBV6-5 and TRBJ1-1; 7 positions match TRBD1. Germline V gene sequence: CDR1 MNHEY, CDR2 SVGAGI. After removal of 5 bases from V and 0 bases from J, the junction contained 6 bases not matched to a gene. This CDR3 spans 15 amino acids. As DNA, the CDR3 is TGTGCCAGCAGTCTTCTGGGACAGTTGAACACTGAAGCTTTCTTT. Translation: CASSLLGQLNTEAFF.

The V call is TRBV5-6, the J call TRBJ2-2, with 10 bases that match TRBD2. The V segment lost 3 bases and the J segment 7 bases; nucleotides outside the gene matches: 18. The CDR3 has 19 residues. CDR1 and CDR2 (germline): SGHDT, YYEEEE. The CDR3 sequence is CASSSSVTRGLAYYGELFF. As DNA, the CDR3 is TGTGCCAGCAGCTCCTCGGTGACCCGGGGACTAGCGTATTACGGGGAGCTGTTTTTT.

A note on this clonotype: The CDR3 end shows no conserved phenylalanine or tryptophan, and so a read error is likely. The limits of the CDR3 on the DNA are not certain, so only TCRdb's listed CDR3 is given. The chain couples TRBV6-2 or TRBV6-3 to TRBJ1-2; the table gives TRBD1 as D, unverified against the DNA. Germline loops: CDR1 MNHEY, CDR2 SVGEGT. Termini included, the CDR3 measures 11 amino acids. CDR3 region: CASGADYGYAL.

This clonotype has a handful of counts. The chain employs TRBV4-2 and TRBJ1-2; 9 bases fit TRBD1. Trimming removed 5 bases from V and 6 bases from J; junction bases left unmatched: 10. The CDR3 length is 15 residues. Germline V gives CDR1 LGHNA, CDR2 YNFKEQ. Here the CDR3 reads CASSSNRGPRHGYTF. Written as DNA, the CDR3 is TGTGCCAGCAGCTCTAACAGGGGGCCGAGGCATGGCTACACCTTC.